Listed below are T cell receptor beta chains from one sample, sequenced in a study of cytomegalovirus exposure and HLA in healthy donors. TCRdb keeps only in-frame clones here, not all; method: immunoSEQ multiplex PCR. The data contain around 150,000 clones, roughly 82% of them seen just once; the ten biggest clones take up approximately 6.5%. Source material: PBMCs. These receptors came from a man between 50 and 59 years old in good health and CMV-seropositive. Both conserved end residues are part of each CDR3. Each record gives: D gene, V gene, J gene, clone size, CDR3 protein, CDR3 DNA. A D gene is named only where the DNA matches it firmly. Rows give clone size only sometimes, using once, few, many, or a class for an expanded clone.

.	TRBV6-1	TRBJ1-2	.	CASSEILRGDGYTF	TGTGCCAGCAGTGAAATCCTCCGGGGTGATGGCTACACCTTC
.	TRBV7-9	TRBJ1-1	.	CASNSISGNIMNTEAFF	TGTGCCAGCAATTCGATTTCGGGAAATATCATGAACACTGAAGCTTTCTTT
.	TRBV19	TRBJ2-3	.	CASSIVVGGSSDTQYF	TGTGCCAGTAGTATTGTAGTAGGGGGATCATCAGATACGCAGTATTTT
.	TRBV21-1	TRBJ1-4	.	CASSLSPDSTHGKKLFF	TGTGCCAGCAGCCTGTCCCCGGATTCCACTCACGGGAAAAAACTGTTTTTT
.	TRBV11-1	TRBJ2-2	.	CASSLGLAPATGELFF	TGTGCCAGCAGCTTAGGATTAGCGCCTGCCACCGGGGAGCTGTTTTTT
.	TRBV9	TRBJ2-1	.	CASSVDEGSYNEQFF	TGTGCCAGCAGCGTGGACGAGGGCTCCTACAATGAGCAGTTCTTC
.	TRBV7-9	TRBJ2-7	.	CASNVGGGFYEQYF	TGTGCCAGCAACGTAGGAGGGGGCTTCTACGAGCAGTACTTC
TRBD2	TRBV19	TRBJ2-3	.	CASSIGTSGGSTDTQYF	TGTGCCAGTAGTATAGGGACTAGCGGGGGGAGCACAGATACGCAGTATTTT
.	TRBV7-3	TRBJ1-1	.	CASSFIQGTEAFF	TGTGCCAGCAGCTTCATCCAGGGGACAGAAGCTTTCTTT
.	TRBV29-1	TRBJ2-1	.	CSSSILVNNEQFF	TGCAGCAGCTCAATACTAGTTAATAATGAGCAGTTCTTC
TRBD2	TRBV5-8	TRBJ2-1	.	CASSIAGLRSSEFF	TGTGCCAGCAGTATAGCGGGACTCCGGTCGTCGGAGTTCTTC
TRBD1	TRBV2	TRBJ1-5	.	CASGGGTGVFDQPQHF	TGTGCCAGCGGGGGGGGGACAGGGGTTTTTGATCAGCCCCAGCATTTT
TRBD1	TRBV18	TRBJ2-1	once	CASSPRQGHNEQFF	TGTGCCAGCTCACCACGACAGGGCCACAATGAGCAGTTCTTC
TRBD1	TRBV2	TRBJ2-7	.	CASRTDRVGEQYF	TGTGCCAGCAGGACCGACAGGGTCGGCGAGCAGTACTTC
.	TRBV11-3	TRBJ2-1	.	CASRSGGNEQFF	TGTGCCAGCCGATCAGGGGGGAATGAGCAGTTCTTC
.	TRBV7-2	TRBJ1-2	.	CASSSTGTRGGYTF	TGTGCCAGCAGCTCAACAGGGACAAGAGGGGGCTACACCTTC
.	TRBV2	TRBJ2-6	.	CASSDRSGANVLTF	TGTGCCAGCAGTGACAGATCTGGGGCCAACGTCCTGACTTTC
.	TRBV4-2	TRBJ1-5	.	CASSQELSAGNQPQHF	TGTGCCAGCAGCCAAGAACTATCGGCGGGCAATCAGCCCCAGCATTTT